This T cell receptor beta chain was sequenced in a study of patients and donors after allogeneic stem cell transplantation. TCRdb fed the RT-PCR reads into MiXCR, producing one record per CDR3 protein. This sample has around 200,000 distinct CDR3 sequences, with over 30% found just once. This clonotype was counted many times. Germline V gene data show CDR1 as MDHEN and CDR2 as SYDVKM. CDR3 size: 11 residues. Between the trimmed V and J ends, which lost 2 bases and 9 bases, there was a span of 2 bases. This TCR was sampled from a human donor who was either an allogeneic HSCT recipient or a stem cell or donor lymphocyte infusion donor (not recorded which). It is not recorded whose cells these are; they may come from a transplant donor. Sequencing was performed on blood, either unsorted or a sorted T cell fraction (not recorded which). The V and J genes are TRBV28 and TRBJ1-6; D unresolved. CDR3 region: CASSLRSPLHF. The CDR3 region has the DNA TGTGCCAGCAGTTTACGTTCACCCCTCCACTTT.